The T cell receptor (beta chain) under discussion was sequenced for a study of response to subunit inactivated influenza vaccine (dated by TCRdb to 2017 to 2018). Broadly, across the study: To follow how T cells responded to a trivalent subunit inactivated influenza vaccine, the researchers relied on deep quantitative profiling of the T cell receptor repertoire. What the research found in general, with its limitations: It was suggested by the authors that each seasonal influenza vaccination may recruit only a limited number of new T cells.

This clonotype has at least ten counts. No antigen is known for it. Base qualities are missing; no much larger clone stands one base away. Receptor libraries were prepared by RT-PCR. Sequencing was performed on an Illumina HiSeq 2500. TCRdb redid the processing of the public reads, applying fastp at Q25 and MiXCR, and retained in-frame beta chains. CDR3 protein duplicates are merged, each entry listing the most common genes and DNA. Within this sample are fewer than 600,000 distinct CDR3 sequences, with about 7.2% of them counted one time only. The ten largest account for under 15% of the sample. The junction carries 6 bases between V and J, which are trimmed by 5 bases and 1 base respectively. The germline V gene (reference sequence) specifies DFQATT as CDR1 and SNEGSKA as CDR2. Counted from cysteine to phenylalanine, this CDR3 has 13 amino acids. Just the 39-base CDR3 DNA is kept, in frame starting at base 1.

Sequencing was performed on PBMCs from blood, taken around 25 months after vaccination. The receptor chain draws on TRBV20-1 and TRBJ1-6; the D gene is perhaps TRBD1, from 5 matching bases. The receptor was isolated from a man between 45 and 75 years old who received an inactivated influenza vaccine. Donor details come from another sample of the same person, matched by shared clones. DNA sequence: TGCAGTGCTGACAGTTCCTATAATTCACCCCTCCACTTT. Its translation is CSADSSYNSPLHF.